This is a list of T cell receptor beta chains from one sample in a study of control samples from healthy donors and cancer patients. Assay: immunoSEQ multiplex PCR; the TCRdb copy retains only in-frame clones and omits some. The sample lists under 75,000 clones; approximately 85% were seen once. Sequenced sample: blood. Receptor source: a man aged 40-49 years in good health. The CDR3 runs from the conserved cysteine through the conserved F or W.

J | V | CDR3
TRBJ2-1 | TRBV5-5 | CASSFLADYNEQFF
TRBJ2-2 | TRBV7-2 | CASSLRADTGELFF
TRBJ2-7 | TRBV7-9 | CASSPSGGFYEQYF
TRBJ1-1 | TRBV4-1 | CASTRSEATSRARMNTEAFF
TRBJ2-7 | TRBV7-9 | CASSGDRGYEQYF
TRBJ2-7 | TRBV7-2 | CASSLDHEQYF
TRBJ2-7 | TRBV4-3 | CASSQEVGQGISEQYF
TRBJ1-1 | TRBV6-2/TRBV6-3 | CASSYGETMNTEAFF
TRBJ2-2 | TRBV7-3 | CASSPISGGNTGELFF
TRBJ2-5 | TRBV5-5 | CASSFRGGAGETQYF